What follows are 18 T cell receptor beta chains derived from one specimen sequenced in a study of shared clonotypes between healthy human individuals. This table comes from immunoSEQ multiplex PCR, and its TCRdb copy is limited to in-frame clones, with some not included. The sample shows approximately 2.5 million clones, roughly 92% of them seen only once. The sequenced material came from naive CD4+ T cells sorted from blood. Subset denoted: CD45RA+ positively selected. These TCRs come from a man between 18 and 29 years old in good health.

As to this clone: In the same sample, other DNA sequences code for this CDR3. The chain is built from TRBV6-5 and TRBJ1-4; tentatively, D is TRBD1 (5 bases). The CDR3 contains 15 residues. Per the germline V gene, CDR1 is MNHEY and CDR2 is SVGAGI. V was pared by 0 bases and J by 3 bases, with 8 bases between. The CDR3 loop reads CASSYSGGPNEKLFF. The CDR3 DNA reads TGTGCCAGCAGTTACTCGGGGGGACCTAATGAAAAACTGTTTTTT.

The V gene is TRBV7-9, the J gene TRBJ1-2; D gene unclear. The V and J ends lost 0 bases and 5 bases respectively, with 7 bases between them. CDR1 is SEHNR and CDR2 is FQNEAQ in the germline V gene (reference sequence). The CDR3 runs to 13 residues. The CDR3 DNA follows: TGTGCCAGCAGCTTAGCTCGCGCTTATGGCTACACCTTC. As protein: CASSLARAYGYTF.

The chain couples TRBV27 to TRBJ1-5; TRBD1 agrees at 10 bases. There are 15 residues in the CDR3. Losses at the gene ends were 3 bases for V and 7 bases for J; bases not matched to a gene: 6. Germline V lookup: CDR1 MNHEY, CDR2 SMNVEV (reference sequence). In DNA, the CDR3 is TGTGCCAGCAGTTTCGGGGGACAGGGGAAGCAGCCCCAGCATTTT. Translating gives CASSFGGQGKQPQHF.

This chain links TRBV5-1 with TRBJ2-7; D could derive from TRBD1 or TRBD2 (5 bases each). Germline assignment: CDR1 SGHRS and CDR2 YFSETQ. This CDR3 contains 15 residues. Deletions cut 4 bases from V and 5 bases from J, with 19 bases between. The CDR3 spells CASSQEGTLGHEQYF. The CDR3 DNA sequence: TGCGCCAGCAGCCAGGAAGGGACCCTAGGACACGAGCAGTACTTC. Looking up the rest from reference TRBV5-1 and TRBJ2-7 gives the full variable domain: KAGVTQTPRYLIKTRGQQVTLSCSPISGHRSVSWYQQTPGQGLQFLFEYFSETQRNKGNFPGRFSGRQFSNSRSEMNVSTLELGDSALYLCASSQEGTLGHEQYFGPGTRLTVT.

The CDR3 sequence is CASSSQGTANEKLFF. In nucleotides, the CDR3 is TGTGCCAGCAGCTCTCAGGGAACCGCTAATGAAAAACTGTTTTTT. This rearrangement joins TRBV2 to TRBJ1-4, with D tentatively TRBD1 (5 bases). This CDR3 comprises 15 residues. V was shortened by 6 bases and J by 3 bases, with 14 bases between the two germline ends. Germline CDR1 is SNHLY and CDR2 is FYNNEI.

V is TRBV5-1 and J is TRBJ2-7; no reliable D call. V lost 4 bases to trimming and J lost 1 base, with 12 bases between them. The germline V gene has CDR1 SGHRS and CDR2 YFSETQ. This CDR3 comprises 14 residues. CDR3 amino acids: CASSTMTNSYEQYF. Written as DNA, the CDR3 is TGCGCCAGCAGCACCATGACAAATTCCTACGAGCAGTACTTC.

This chain uses TRBV6-1 with TRBJ2-7; D gene ambiguous. Germline V lookup: CDR1 MNHNS, CDR2 SASEGT. V dropped 6 bases and J dropped 0 bases, with 6 bases sitting between them. This CDR3 contains 12 residues. The CDR3 here is CASSDISYEQYF. The CDR3 bases are TGTGCCAGCAGCGACATCTCCTACGAGCAGTACTTC.

This chain joins TRBV6-5 and TRBJ2-7; the match to TRBD1 covers 7 bases. The ends lost 11 bases at V and 3 bases at J; junction bases unmatched: 16. Germline V CDR1 and CDR2: MNHEY, SVGAGI. The CDR3 is made up of 15 amino acids. The CDR3 loop reads CAGPQNGTESYEQYF. CDR3 coding DNA: TGTGCCGGCCCCCAAAATGGGACAGAGAGCTACGAGCAGTACTTC.

The rearrangement uses TRBV28 and TRBJ2-7; TRBD1 agrees at 10 bases. The CDR3 sequence is 15 residues long. CDR1 is MDHEN, CDR2 SYDVKM, per germline. V shed 6 bases and J 7 bases; nucleotides not matched to a gene: 12. CDR3 DNA sequence: TGTGCCAGCAGACGACCGGGACAGGGGCAGAAGGAGCAGTACTTC. Translated, it gives CASRRPGQGQKEQYF.

The chain carries TRBV10-3 and TRBJ1-2; no definite D call. The V and J ends lost 4 bases and 2 bases respectively, with 8 bases between them. Germline CDR1 ENHRY, CDR2 SYGVKD. The CDR3 sequence is 13 residues long. Written as DNA, the CDR3 is TGTGCCATCAGTGGGGAACGGAACTATGGCTACACCTTC. It translates to CAISGERNYGYTF.

The rearrangement links TRBV5-6 to TRBJ1-6; 8 bases agree with TRBD1. This CDR3 spans 18 amino acids. V shed 0 bases and J 4 bases; nucleotides not matched to a gene: 9. Germline V CDR1 and CDR2: SGHDT, YYEEEE. CDR3 bases: TGTGCCAGCAGCTTGGGGCAGGGGGCAATGGAGTATAATTCACCCCTCCACTTT. This translates into CASSLGQGAMEYNSPLHF.

The rearrangement joins TRBV18 to TRBJ1-5; 7 nucleotides align to TRBD1. From germline, CDR1 is KGHSH and CDR2 LQKENI. CDR3 size: 14 residues. The ends lost 4 bases at V and 7 bases at J; junction bases unmatched: 7. The CDR3 bases are TGTGCCAGCTCACGCGACAGGGAAGGGCAGCCCCAGCATTTT. Encoded protein: CASSRDREGQPQHF.

This clone was detected only once. This sample includes further DNA sequences coding for the same CDR3. CDR3 DNA: TGCGCCAGCAGCTTGGGAGGCGGTACAGATACGCAGTATTTT. Translation gives CASSLGGGTDTQYF. The V and J genes are TRBV5-1 and TRBJ2-3, with D unresolved. The V gene lost 0 bases and the J gene lost 3 bases, with 8 bases spanning the gap. The CDR3 runs 14 residues. The germline CDR1 and CDR2 sequences are SGHRS and YFSETQ.

J is TRBJ2-5 and V is TRBV5-6; 13 positions match TRBD2. The length of the CDR3 is 19 residues. Germline-derived CDR1 and CDR2 are SGHDT and YYEEEE. The junction had 14 bases not matched to a gene; V was cut back by 3 bases and J by 3 bases. The DNA for the CDR3 is TGTGCCAGCAGCTGGGCATGGGGACTAGCGGGAAAAATCGAAGAGACCCAGTACTTC. Its protein product is CASSWAWGLAGKIEETQYF.

J is TRBJ2-1 and V is TRBV15, with TRBD2 as a possible D gene (6 bases). The germline V gene has CDR1 LNHNV and CDR2 YYDKDF (reference sequence). The V and J ends lost 0 bases and 4 bases respectively, with 31 bases between them. The CDR3 sequence is 22 residues long. In DNA form, the CDR3 reads TGTGCCACCAGCAGAGACCCGGGTCATCTAGCGCGATCACGACGTCCTTACAATGAGCAGTTCTTC. It codes for CATSRDPGHLARSRRPYNEQFF. The complete variable domain, with remaining parts taken from reference TRBV15 and TRBJ2-1, reads DAMVIQNPRYQVTQFGKPVTLSCSQTLNHNVMYWYQQKSSQAPKLLFHYYDKDFNNEADTPDNFQSRRPNTSFCFLDIRSPGLGDTAMYLCATSRDPGHLARSRRPYNEQFFGPGTRLTVL.

As to this clone: Other DNA sequences in the same sample also yield this CDR3. The genes are TRBV10-3 and TRBJ2-7; 7 nucleotides line up with TRBD2. Per the germline V gene, CDR1 is ENHRY and CDR2 is SYGVKD. J lost 1 base, V lost 6 bases, and 0 bases had no gene match. CDR3 length: 12 residues. The CDR3, as DNA: TGTGCCATCAGGGGGGGGTCCTACGAGCAGTACTTC. It is translated as CAIRGGSYEQYF.

This CDR3 is CASSASYSNQPQHF. The CDR3 nucleotides read TGTGCCAGCTCAGCGAGCTATAGCAATCAGCCCCAGCATTTT. The rearrangement uses TRBV18 and TRBJ1-5, with D unclear. The CDR3 is 14 residues long. V dropped 5 bases and J dropped 0 bases, with 8 bases sitting between them. CDR1 is KGHSH, CDR2 LQKENI, per germline.

V is TRBV2 and J is TRBJ1-6, with D hard to call. In germline, CDR1 is SNHLY, CDR2 FYNNEI. V was cut by 10 bases and J by 9 bases, with 16 bases left in between. The CDR3 loop spans 13 amino acids. CDR3 DNA sequence: TGTGCCACCACTTCAGAGTTCAGTTCACCCCTCCACTTT. It translates to CATTSEFSSPLHF.